A selection of T cell receptor beta chains follows, all from one sample in a study of spatial heterogeneity in lung cancer. TCRdb called the 5' RACE reads again in MiXCR, with one record for every CDR3 protein. The sample lists under 40,000 distinct CDR3 sequences, 4.5% to 6% occurring once. The material was PBMCs, obtained at surgery. These receptors were obtained from a male donor with early-stage non-small cell lung cancer. Each CDR3 is given with its conserved first and last residue. A D gene is named only where the DNA matches it firmly. The size of a clone is reported for some rows only, either as once, few or many, or as a class for expanded clones.

D gene: NA; V gene: TRBV5-1; J gene: TRBJ2-5; clone size: few; CDR3 DNA: TGCGCCAGCAGCCCGGGGCAGGGTTGGGAGACCCAGTACTTC; CDR3 protein: CASSPGQGWETQYF
D gene: NA; V gene: TRBV28; J gene: TRBJ1-1; clone size: many; CDR3 DNA: TGTGCCAGCAGTCCCTGGACAGCGAACACTGAAGCTTTCTTT; CDR3 protein: CASSPWTANTEAFF
D gene: TRBD1; V gene: TRBV7-2; J gene: TRBJ1-1; clone size: many; CDR3 DNA: TGTGCCAGCAGCTTACGACAGGGGGCCACTGAAGCTTTCTTT; CDR3 protein: CASSLRQGATEAFF
D gene: NA; V gene: TRBV3-1; J gene: TRBJ1-5; clone size: many; CDR3 DNA: TGTGCCAGCAGCCAAGTCCCAGGCAATCAGCCCCAGCATTTT; CDR3 protein: CASSQVPGNQPQHF
D gene: NA; V gene: TRBV19; J gene: TRBJ1-5; clone size: many; CDR3 DNA: TGTGCCAGTAGTCTTCAGGTGGGTTCGAGCAATCAGCCCCAGCATTTT; CDR3 protein: CASSLQVGSSNQPQHF
D gene: NA; V gene: TRBV6-5; J gene: TRBJ1-1; clone size: few; CDR3 DNA: TGTGCCAGCACCAGGGGAAGGAGCACTGAAGCTTTCTTT; CDR3 protein: CASTRGRSTEAFF
D gene: TRBD1; V gene: TRBV30; J gene: TRBJ2-1; clone size: few; CDR3 DNA: TGTGCCTGGATAGGGACAGGGACCAATGAGCAGTTCTTC; CDR3 protein: CAWIGTGTNEQFF
D gene: TRBD2; V gene: TRBV27; J gene: TRBJ2-3; clone size: many; CDR3 DNA: TGTGCCAGCAGTTTATCGATCATTGGCGGGGGGGCCGGGCCAGATACGCAGTATTTT; CDR3 protein: CASSLSIIGGGAGPDTQYF
D gene: NA; V gene: TRBV3-1; J gene: TRBJ2-5; clone size: many; CDR3 DNA: TGTGCCAGCAGCCAAGTACTGGAGACCCAGTACTTC; CDR3 protein: CASSQVLETQYF
D gene: TRBD2; V gene: TRBV20-1; J gene: TRBJ2-3; clone size: NA; CDR3 DNA: TGCAGTGCTAGAGATTCAGGACTAGCGGGGAAACCCTTTAGCACAGATACGCAGTATTTT; CDR3 protein: CSARDSGLAGKPFSTDTQYF
D gene: TRBD1; V gene: TRBV24-1; J gene: TRBJ2-7; clone size: many; CDR3 DNA: TGTGCCACCAGTGATTCGACAGGGACCTCCTACGAGCAGTACTTC; CDR3 protein: CATSDSTGTSYEQYF
D gene: NA; V gene: TRBV4-1; J gene: TRBJ1-4; clone size: many; CDR3 DNA: TGCGCCAGCAGCCAAGGGTATAATGAAAAACTGTTTTTT; CDR3 protein: CASSQGYNEKLFF
D gene: NA; V gene: TRBV20-1; J gene: TRBJ1-6; clone size: many; CDR3 DNA: TGCAGTGCTAGAGAGGACAGTTATAATTCACCCCTCCACTTT; CDR3 protein: CSAREDSYNSPLHF
D gene: TRBD1; V gene: TRBV7-9; J gene: TRBJ1-1; clone size: NA; CDR3 DNA: TGTGCCAGCAGCTTAGAAGGGGGCAAGAGGGAAGCTTTCTTT; CDR3 protein: CASSLEGGKREAFF
D gene: NA; V gene: TRBV7-2; J gene: TRBJ1-2; clone size: many; CDR3 DNA: TGTGCCAGCAGCTTAGACAGCGGTGGCGGCTACACCTTC; CDR3 protein: CASSLDSGGGYTF
D gene: NA; V gene: TRBV12-3/TRBV12-4; J gene: TRBJ2-5; clone size: many; CDR3 DNA: TGTGCCAGCACCCCAGCGGGCCAAGAGACCCAGTACTTC; CDR3 protein: CASTPAGQETQYF
D gene: TRBD2; V gene: TRBV3-1; J gene: TRBJ2-1; clone size: many; CDR3 DNA: TGTGCCAGCAGCCCCCATAGCGGGGGGACGAATGAGCAGTTCTTC; CDR3 protein: CASSPHSGGTNEQFF
D gene: NA; V gene: TRBV12-3/TRBV12-4; J gene: TRBJ1-2; clone size: many; CDR3 DNA: TGTGCCAGCAGTTTCTCCGGAATAAGCTACACCTTC; CDR3 protein: CASSFSGISYTF
D gene: NA; V gene: TRBV18; J gene: TRBJ2-3; clone size: many; CDR3 DNA: TGTGCCAGCTCACCACCGGGCGGCACAGATACGCAGTATTTT; CDR3 protein: CASSPPGGTDTQYF
D gene: NA; V gene: TRBV12-3/TRBV12-4; J gene: TRBJ1-6; clone size: many; CDR3 DNA: TGTGCCAGCAGTGCAAGACCCGCACCCCTCCACTTT; CDR3 protein: CASSARPAPLHF
D gene: TRBD1; V gene: TRBV15; J gene: TRBJ1-2; clone size: many; CDR3 DNA: TGTGCCACCAGCAGAGAACAGGGGGTCCGGTATGGCTACACCTTC; CDR3 protein: CATSREQGVRYGYTF
D gene: NA; V gene: TRBV2; J gene: TRBJ2-1; clone size: medium-sized; CDR3 DNA: TGTGCCAGCAGACAGCGGACAGACAACAATGAGCAGTTCTTC; CDR3 protein: CASRQRTDNNEQFF
D gene: NA; V gene: TRBV28; J gene: TRBJ2-7; clone size: many; CDR3 DNA: TGTGCCAGCAGTACGGGACAAACTGATGACGGCGAGCAGTACTTC; CDR3 protein: CASSTGQTDDGEQYF
D gene: NA; V gene: TRBV10-2; J gene: TRBJ2-3; clone size: NA; CDR3 DNA: TGCGCCAGCAGTGGTCCTAGGGGGATCAAAATGCTAGCACAGCTAGATACGCAGTATTTT; CDR3 protein: CASSGPRGIKMLAQLDTQYF
D gene: NA; V gene: TRBV7-2; J gene: TRBJ2-7; clone size: NA; CDR3 DNA: TGTGCCAGCAGGGGGATTCACGCCGAGCAGTACTTC; CDR3 protein: CASRGIHAEQYF
D gene: TRBD1; V gene: TRBV10-3; J gene: TRBJ1-2; clone size: NA; CDR3 DNA: TGTGCCATCAGTGAGTCGAGACAGGGGACCTTTAACTATGGCTACACCTTC; CDR3 protein: CAISESRQGTFNYGYTF
D gene: NA; V gene: TRBV12-5; J gene: TRBJ2-3; clone size: many; CDR3 DNA: TGTGCTAGTGGTCGACTGGTATACACAGATACGCAGTATTTT; CDR3 protein: CASGRLVYTDTQYF
D gene: TRBD1; V gene: TRBV7-8; J gene: TRBJ2-2; clone size: NA; CDR3 DNA: TGTGCCAGCAGCTTGGGACAGCCGAACTTCCGAAACACCGGGGAGCTGTTTTTT; CDR3 protein: CASSLGQPNFRNTGELFF
D gene: NA; V gene: TRBV30; J gene: TRBJ1-4; clone size: many; CDR3 DNA: TGTGCCTGGAGTGCCCCCGCGAATGAAAAACTGTTTTTT; CDR3 protein: CAWSAPANEKLFF
D gene: TRBD2; V gene: TRBV29-1; J gene: TRBJ2-7; clone size: few; CDR3 DNA: TGCAGCGTACGCGGGGGGGCCTACGAGCAGTACTTC; CDR3 protein: CSVRGGAYEQYF
D gene: TRBD1; V gene: TRBV7-2; J gene: TRBJ2-7; clone size: NA; CDR3 DNA: TGTGCCAGCAGCCCGTCGGGACAGGGGCCCTACGAGCAGTACTTC; CDR3 protein: CASSPSGQGPYEQYF
D gene: TRBD1; V gene: TRBV15; J gene: TRBJ2-1; clone size: many; CDR3 DNA: TGTGCCACCGCCTTAGGGACAGGGGATAACAATGAGCAGTTCTTC; CDR3 protein: CATALGTGDNNEQFF
D gene: TRBD1; V gene: TRBV7-2; J gene: TRBJ1-6; clone size: few; CDR3 DNA: TGTGCCAGCAAGACAGGGAGAAATTCACCCCTCCACTTT; CDR3 protein: CASKTGRNSPLHF
D gene: NA; V gene: TRBV5-6; J gene: TRBJ1-2; clone size: many; CDR3 DNA: TGTGCCAGCAGACGATGGTGGGCAGCAGATGGCTACACCTTC; CDR3 protein: CASRRWWAADGYTF
D gene: NA; V gene: TRBV7-2; J gene: TRBJ1-5; clone size: few; CDR3 DNA: TGTGCCAGCAGCATTGGGACACCCTATAGCAATCAGCCCCAGCATTTT; CDR3 protein: CASSIGTPYSNQPQHF
D gene: NA; V gene: TRBV20-1; J gene: TRBJ2-7; clone size: many; CDR3 DNA: TGCAGTGCCGAGTGGCGGGACGGATCCTACGAGCAGTACTTC; CDR3 protein: CSAEWRDGSYEQYF
D gene: NA; V gene: TRBV10-3; J gene: TRBJ1-1; clone size: many; CDR3 DNA: TGTGCCATCACCCCCGGGATGAACACTGAAGCTTTCTTT; CDR3 protein: CAITPGMNTEAFF
D gene: NA; V gene: TRBV29-1; J gene: TRBJ2-5; clone size: many; CDR3 DNA: TGCAGCGTTGTGGGACTCCAAGAGACCCAGTACTTC; CDR3 protein: CSVVGLQETQYF
D gene: NA; V gene: TRBV28; J gene: TRBJ1-5; clone size: many; CDR3 DNA: TGTGCCAGCAGTGCAATACAGGGTAGCAATCAGCCCCAGCATTTT; CDR3 protein: CASSAIQGSNQPQHF
D gene: NA; V gene: TRBV28; J gene: TRBJ1-5; clone size: many; CDR3 DNA: TGTGCCAGCAGTTTTTGGGGAACGAGCAATCAGCCCCAGCATTTT; CDR3 protein: CASSFWGTSNQPQHF
D gene: NA; V gene: TRBV12-3/TRBV12-4; J gene: TRBJ1-5; clone size: NA; CDR3 DNA: TGTGCCAGCAGCCCGGGGACCGATTATCAGCCCCAGCATTTT; CDR3 protein: CASSPGTDYQPQHF
D gene: NA; V gene: TRBV7-9; J gene: TRBJ2-3; clone size: few; CDR3 DNA: TGTGCCAGCAGCTACGGGGGGCGGTCAGATACGCAGTATTTT; CDR3 protein: CASSYGGRSDTQYF
D gene: TRBD2; V gene: TRBV7-3; J gene: TRBJ2-1; clone size: NA; CDR3 DNA: TGTGCCAGCAGCTTATATGCCCATACCCGGGGACTAGCGGGGACCCCTACCGTCAATGAGCAGTTCTTC; CDR3 protein: CASSLYAHTRGLAGTPTVNEQFF
D gene: NA; V gene: TRBV3-1; J gene: TRBJ2-7; clone size: many; CDR3 DNA: TGTGCCAGCTGCCAGGGGATCCGGTCCGAGCAGTACTTC; CDR3 protein: CASCQGIRSEQYF
D gene: TRBD1; V gene: TRBV30; J gene: TRBJ2-1; clone size: many; CDR3 DNA: TGTGCCTGGTTGAGGGCAGGGGGCAATGAGCAGTTCTTC; CDR3 protein: CAWLRAGGNEQFF
D gene: TRBD1; V gene: TRBV6-6; J gene: TRBJ2-7; clone size: many; CDR3 DNA: TGTGCCAGCAGTAACACAGGGGTAGAGCAGTACTTC; CDR3 protein: CASSNTGVEQYF
D gene: NA; V gene: TRBV7-9; J gene: TRBJ2-3; clone size: many; CDR3 DNA: TGTGCCAGCAGCTCAACCCCCCAGAATACGCAGTATTTT; CDR3 protein: CASSSTPQNTQYF
D gene: TRBD1; V gene: TRBV2; J gene: TRBJ2-7; clone size: many; CDR3 DNA: TGTGCCAGCAGCTTTGGGACAGGGTACGAGCAGTACTTC; CDR3 protein: CASSFGTGYEQYF